The next 4 T cell receptor beta chains were all read from a single sample in a study of T cells in Graves' hyperthyroidism and ophthalmopathy. TCR beta CDR3 sequences were amplified from RNA transcripts. The TCR CDR3 was amplified in a first-round RT-PCR using the HTBI primer set. MiXCR, run by TCRdb on the multiplex PCR reads, gives a single entry per CDR3 protein. The repertoire has approximately 220,000 distinct CDR3 sequences, approximately 16% of them found once; the top ten carry roughly 44%. The source material was blood. Source of these receptors: a man aged 40-49 years with Graves' hyperthyroidism.

This clonotype came up many times. The V gene is TRBV29-1, the J gene TRBJ1-4, with D possibly matching TRBD1 (6 bases). Trimming pared 4 bases from V and 7 bases from J, leaving 13 bases between. The CDR3 totals 13 residues. Germline CDR1 reads SQVTM; CDR2 reads ANQGSEA. The DNA for the CDR3 is TGCAGCGTTGGCAGGGGTAACGGTGAAAAACTGTTTTTT. Amino acid sequence: CSVGRGNGEKLFF.

The rearrangement joins TRBV7-9 to TRBJ2-2, with 9 bases that match TRBD1. Per germline, CDR1 SEHNR and CDR2 FQNEAQ (reference sequence). This CDR3 comprises 15 residues. Germline trimming cut 5 bases from V and 6 bases from J; bases unmatched to any gene: 7. The CDR3 loop reads CASSPRTGDAGELFF. The CDR3 coding sequence is TGTGCCAGCAGCCCGCGGACAGGGGACGCCGGGGAGCTGTTTTTT.

This chain links TRBV28 with TRBJ2-7; D tentatively fits TRBD1 or TRBD2 (5 bases each). In germline, CDR1 is MDHEN, CDR2 SYDVKM. The CDR3 consists of 16 residues. V was trimmed by 5 bases and J by 4 bases, leaving 21 bases between them. The CDR3 nucleotides read TGTGCCAGCAGTCAAACCCGGACATTTCGGGATTACGAGCAGTACTTC. It is translated as CASSQTRTFRDYEQYF.

The table lists this clonotype with many counts. The V call is TRBV20-1, the J call TRBJ2-5; the match to TRBD2 covers 16 bases. The V and J ends lost 5 bases and 2 bases, in that order; junction bases with no gene match: 5. There are 16 residues in the CDR3. CDR1 and CDR2 (germline): DFQATT, SNEGSKA (reference sequence). CDR3 region: CSALGLAGGLQETQYF. Written as DNA, the CDR3 is TGCAGTGCTCTGGGACTAGCGGGGGGGTTGCAAGAGACCCAGTACTTC.